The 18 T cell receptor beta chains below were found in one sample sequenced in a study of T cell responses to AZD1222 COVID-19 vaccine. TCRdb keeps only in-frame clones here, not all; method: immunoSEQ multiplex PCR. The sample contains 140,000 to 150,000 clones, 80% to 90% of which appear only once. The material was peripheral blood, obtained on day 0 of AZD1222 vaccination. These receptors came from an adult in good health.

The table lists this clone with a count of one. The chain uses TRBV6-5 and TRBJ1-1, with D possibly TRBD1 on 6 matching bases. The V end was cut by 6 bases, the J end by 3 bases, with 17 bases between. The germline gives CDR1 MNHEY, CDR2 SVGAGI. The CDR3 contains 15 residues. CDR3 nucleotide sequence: TGTGCCAGCAGCATACAGGGTTCCCCTGACACTGAAGCTTTCTTT. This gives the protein CASSIQGSPDTEAFF.

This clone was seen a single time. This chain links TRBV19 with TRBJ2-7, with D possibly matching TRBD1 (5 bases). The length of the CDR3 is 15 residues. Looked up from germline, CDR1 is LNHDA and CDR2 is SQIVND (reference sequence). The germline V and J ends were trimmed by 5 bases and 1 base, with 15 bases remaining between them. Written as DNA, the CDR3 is TGTGCCAGTAGTCTCGGACCAGGGTATTCCTACGAGCAGTACTTC. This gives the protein CASSLGPGYSYEQYF.

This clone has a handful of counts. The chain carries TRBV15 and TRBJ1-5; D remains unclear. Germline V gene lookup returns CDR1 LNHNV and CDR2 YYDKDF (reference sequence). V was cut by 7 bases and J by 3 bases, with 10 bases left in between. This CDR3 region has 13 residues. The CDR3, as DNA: TGTGCCACCACCCGAGACACCAATCAGCCCCAGCATTTT. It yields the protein CATTRDTNQPQHF.

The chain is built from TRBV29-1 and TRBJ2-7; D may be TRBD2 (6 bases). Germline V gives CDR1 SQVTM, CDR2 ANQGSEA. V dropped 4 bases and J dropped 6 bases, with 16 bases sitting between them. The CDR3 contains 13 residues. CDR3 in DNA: TGCAGCGTTGGGGGGGACCCTGTGCTCGAGCAGTACTTC. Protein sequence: CSVGGDPVLEQYF.

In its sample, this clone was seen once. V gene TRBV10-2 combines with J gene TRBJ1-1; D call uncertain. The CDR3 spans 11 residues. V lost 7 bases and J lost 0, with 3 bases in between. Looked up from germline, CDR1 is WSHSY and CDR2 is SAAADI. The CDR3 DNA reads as TGCGCCAGCATGGTGAACACTGAAGCTTTCTTT. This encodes CASMVNTEAFF.

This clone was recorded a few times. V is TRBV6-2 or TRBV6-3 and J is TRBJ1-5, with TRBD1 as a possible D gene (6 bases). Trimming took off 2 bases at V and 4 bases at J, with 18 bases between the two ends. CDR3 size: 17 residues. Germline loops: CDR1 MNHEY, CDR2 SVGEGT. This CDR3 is CASSYASTGTGNQPQHF. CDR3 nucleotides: TGTGCCAGCAGTTACGCCAGCACAGGGACGGGAAATCAGCCCCAGCATTTT.

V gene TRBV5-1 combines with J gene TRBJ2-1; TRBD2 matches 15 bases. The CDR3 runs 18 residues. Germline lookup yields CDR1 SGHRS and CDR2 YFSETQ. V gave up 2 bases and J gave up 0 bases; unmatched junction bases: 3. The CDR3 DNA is TGCGCCAGCAGCTTTGGGACTAGCGGGAGGAGCTCCTACAATGAGCAGTTCTTC. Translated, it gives CASSFGTSGRSSYNEQFF.

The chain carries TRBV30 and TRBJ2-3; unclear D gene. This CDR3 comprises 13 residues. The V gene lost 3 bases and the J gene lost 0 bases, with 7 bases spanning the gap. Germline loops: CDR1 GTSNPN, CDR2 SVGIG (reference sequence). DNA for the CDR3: TGTGCCTGGAGGGCCTCTAGCACAGATACGCAGTATTTT. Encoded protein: CAWRASSTDTQYF.

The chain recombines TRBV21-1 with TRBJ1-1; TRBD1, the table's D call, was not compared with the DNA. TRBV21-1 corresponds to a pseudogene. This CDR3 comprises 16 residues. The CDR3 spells CASSKDCAGKNTEAFF. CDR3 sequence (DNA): TGTGCCAGCAGCAAAGATTGTGCAGGGAAGAACACTGAAGCTTTCTTT.

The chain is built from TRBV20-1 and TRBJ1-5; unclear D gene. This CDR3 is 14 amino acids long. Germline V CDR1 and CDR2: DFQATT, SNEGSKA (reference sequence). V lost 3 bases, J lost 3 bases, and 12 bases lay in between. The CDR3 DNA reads TGCAGTGCTAGTTCCGGCGCGAACAATCAGCCCCAGCATTTT. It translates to CSASSGANNQPQHF.

CDR3 in DNA: TGTGCCAGCAGCCAAGAGACTGGAAACACCATATATTTT. This codes for CASSQETGNTIYF. The chain employs TRBV14 and TRBJ1-3, with D hard to call. V lost 0 bases and J lost 2, with 2 bases in between. CDR3 size: 13 residues. Germline V CDR1 and CDR2: SGHDN, FVKESK.

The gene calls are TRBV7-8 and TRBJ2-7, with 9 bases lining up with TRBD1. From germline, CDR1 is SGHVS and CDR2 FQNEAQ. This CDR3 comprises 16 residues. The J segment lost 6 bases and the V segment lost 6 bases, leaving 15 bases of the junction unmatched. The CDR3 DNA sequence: TGTGCCAGCAGACCGAGACAGGGGGGGCAATTGCGCGAGCAGTACTTC. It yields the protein CASRPRQGGQLREQYF.

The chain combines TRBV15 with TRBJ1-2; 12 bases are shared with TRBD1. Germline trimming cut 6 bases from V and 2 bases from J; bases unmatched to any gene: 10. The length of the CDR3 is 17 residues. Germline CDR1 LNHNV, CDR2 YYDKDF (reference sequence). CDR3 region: CATSLGGTGGPNYGYTF. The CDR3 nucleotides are TGTGCCACCAGTCTCGGCGGGACAGGGGGCCCAAACTATGGCTACACCTTC.

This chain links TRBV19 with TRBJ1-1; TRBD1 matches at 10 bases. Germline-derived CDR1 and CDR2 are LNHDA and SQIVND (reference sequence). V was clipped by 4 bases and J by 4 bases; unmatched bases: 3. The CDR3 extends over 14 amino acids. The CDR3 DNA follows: TGTGCCAGTAGTAAAAGACAGGGGGCCACTGAAGCTTTCTTT. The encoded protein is CASSKRQGATEAFF. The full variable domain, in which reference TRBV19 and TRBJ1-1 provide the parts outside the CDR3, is DGGITQSPKYLFRKEGQNVTLSCEQNLNHDAMYWYRQDPGQGLRLIYYSQIVNDFQKGDIAEGYSVSREKKESFPLTVTSAQKNPTAFYLCASSKRQGATEAFFGQGTRLTVV.

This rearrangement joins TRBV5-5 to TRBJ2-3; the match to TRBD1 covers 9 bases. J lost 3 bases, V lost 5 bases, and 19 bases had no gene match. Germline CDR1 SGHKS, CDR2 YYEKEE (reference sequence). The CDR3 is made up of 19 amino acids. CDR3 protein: CASSGLRRQGVWKTDTQYF. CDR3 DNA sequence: TGTGCCAGCAGTGGGCTACGGCGACAGGGGGTTTGGAAGACAGATACGCAGTATTTT.

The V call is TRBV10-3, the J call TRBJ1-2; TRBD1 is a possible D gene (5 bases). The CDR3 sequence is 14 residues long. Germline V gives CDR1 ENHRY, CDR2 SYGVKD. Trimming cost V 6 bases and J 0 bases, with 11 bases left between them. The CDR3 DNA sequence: TGTGCCATCAGCCCTTCACAGGCTAACTATGGCTACACCTTC. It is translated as CAISPSQANYGYTF.

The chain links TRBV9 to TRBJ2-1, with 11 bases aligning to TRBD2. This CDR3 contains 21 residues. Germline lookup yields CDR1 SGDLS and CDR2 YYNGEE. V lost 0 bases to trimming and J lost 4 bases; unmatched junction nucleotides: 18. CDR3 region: CASSVDKTLAGGPTLYNEQFF. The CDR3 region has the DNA TGTGCCAGCAGCGTAGACAAGACCCTAGCGGGGGGCCCGACGCTTTACAATGAGCAGTTCTTC.

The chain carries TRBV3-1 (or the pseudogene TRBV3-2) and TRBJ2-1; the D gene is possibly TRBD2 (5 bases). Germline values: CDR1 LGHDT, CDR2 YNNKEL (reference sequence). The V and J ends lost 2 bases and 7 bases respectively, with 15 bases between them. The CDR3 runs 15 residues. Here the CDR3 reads CASSQNLAERNEQFF. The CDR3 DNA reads TGTGCCAGCAGCCAAAATCTAGCAGAGAGAAATGAGCAGTTCTTC.